This TCR beta chain was observed in a study of TIL therapy for anti-PD-1-resistant metastatic lung cancer. Study context: Median tumor PD-L1 proportion score was about 6%.

Study-wide findings and caveats: The cohort had more treatment-naive, never-smoker and oncogene-addicted patients than typical.

This was the immunoSEQ v3 assay. Sequencing depth was about 2 million read pairs for survey level, roughly 4.5-6.5 million for deep. Libraries were prepared by immunoSEQ multiplex PCR; TCRdb keeps only in-frame clonotypes and omits some of them. The data show tens of thousands of clones, 80% to 90% seen once. The CDR3 extends over 15 amino acids. CDR1 is LNHNV and CDR2 is YYDKDF in the germline V gene (reference sequence). Trimming stripped 0 bases from V and 5 bases from J, with 13 bases between. Sample time point: pre-treatment sample, taken before nivolumab and TIL therapy. Stage 4 NSCLC adults joined between October 2017 and January 2020. Comments on this clone: Its specificity is unknown.

This material consisted of blood, taken at baseline. This receptor was obtained from a person between 25 and 79 years old with non-small cell lung cancer. The chain joins TRBV15 to TRBJ2-5; possibly TRBD2 for D (6 bases). CDR3 residues: CATSREWAGRETQYF. CDR3 in DNA: TGTGCCACCAGCAGAGAATGGGCAGGGAGGGAGACCCAGTACTTC.